These 17 T cell receptor beta chains came from one sample sequenced in a study of T-cell memory formation after mild COVID-19. MiXCR, applied by TCRdb to the 5' RACE reads, yields one record per CDR3 protein. The profile shows about 560,000 distinct CDR3 sequences, around 16% of them singletons. Sequencing was carried out using PBMCs or a T cell subset sorted from them (not recorded which). The source of these receptors is an adult woman who had mild COVID-19 (a few samples of this study predate the infection). Cell type and time point are not known.

The chain recombines TRBV4-1 with TRBJ1-6; weak D call: TRBD1 (6 bases). Trimming took off 0 bases at V and 1 base at J, with 10 bases between the two ends. The CDR3 loop spans 17 amino acids. CDR1 and CDR2 (germline): MGHRA, YSYEKL. CDR3 sequence: CASSQEERGSYNSPLHF. CDR3 nucleotides: TGCGCCAGCAGCCAAGAGGAGAGGGGGTCCTATAATTCACCCCTCCACTTT.

This clonotype was seen a handful of times. This chain connects TRBV12-3 or TRBV12-4 to TRBJ1-1; D may be TRBD1 (5 bases). Trimming stripped 2 bases from V and 4 bases from J, with 17 bases between. The CDR3 consists of 16 residues. Written as DNA, the CDR3 is TGTGCCAGCAGTTTAATGGCACAGGCGGGGGGCACTGAAGCTTTCTTT. Protein: CASSLMAQAGGTEAFF.

This clonotype was seen more than once but under ten times. V is TRBV7-8 and J is TRBJ2-5; 7 nucleotides agree with TRBD1. This CDR3 contains 18 residues. Losses at the gene ends were 1 base for V and 4 bases for J; bases not matched to a gene: 15. The germline CDR1 and CDR2 sequences are SGHVS and FQNEAQ. Here the CDR3 DNA reads TGTGCCAGCAGCTTAGGTCCGACAGGGAGCCCCACCGGAGAGACCCAGTACTTC. It translates to CASSLGPTGSPTGETQYF. The full variable domain, completed using reference TRBV7-8 and TRBJ2-5, is GAGVSQSPRYKVAKRGQDVALRCDPISGHVSLFWYQQALGQGPEFLTYFQNEAQLDKSGLPSDRFFAERPEGSVSTLKIQRTQQEDSAVYLCASSLGPTGSPTGETQYFGPGTRLLVL.

This chain connects TRBV5-1 to TRBJ1-1; D remains unclear. Germline-derived CDR1 and CDR2 are SGHRS and YFSETQ. Deletions cut 7 bases from V and 0 bases from J, with 25 bases between. The CDR3 is made up of 18 amino acids. The CDR3 nucleotides are TGCGCCAGCGCCACGGCCCCCGGGAAGCGGCGGATGAACACTGAAGCTTTCTTT. Protein: CASATAPGKRRMNTEAFF.

This clonotype has more than one count but fewer than ten. This rearrangement joins TRBV6-1 to TRBJ1-2, with 8 bases aligning to TRBD1. The CDR3 is 15 amino acids. Looked up from germline, CDR1 is MNHNS and CDR2 is SASEGT. Trimming removed 5 bases from V and 4 bases from J; junction bases left unmatched: 9. The CDR3 DNA reads as TGTGCCAGCAGTCCTACGACAGGGGATTTCTATGGCTACACCTTC. Its protein product is CASSPTTGDFYGYTF.

This clonotype was observed a handful of times. The V gene is TRBV20-1, the J gene TRBJ2-3; TRBD2 matches 14 bases. V dropped 5 bases and J dropped 7; count of bases not matched to a gene: 5. The CDR3 consists of 14 residues. Germline CDR1 is DFQATT and CDR2 is SNEGSKA (reference sequence). In DNA, the CDR3 is TGCAGTGCTCGACTAGCGGGAGGGCCTCATACGCAGTATTTT. Translating it yields CSARLAGGPHTQYF.

The rearrangement uses TRBV20-1 and TRBJ2-5; D gene unclear. Per the germline V gene, CDR1 is DFQATT and CDR2 is SNEGSKA (reference sequence). Trimming took 6 bases from V and 3 from J, leaving 14 bases between them. The CDR3 consists of 13 residues. In DNA form, the CDR3 reads TGCAGTGCACGGAAGCCCAAAAAAGAGACCCAGTACTTC. Translated, it gives CSARKPKKETQYF.

V is TRBV6-5 and J is TRBJ2-1; TRBD2 aligns across 8 bases. Germline-derived CDR1 and CDR2 are MNHEY and SVGAGI. Losses at the gene ends were 4 bases for V and 3 bases for J; bases not matched to a gene: 8. This CDR3 comprises 16 residues. The CDR3 nucleotides are TGTGCCAGCAGTTTTGATCCAGCGGGAGACTACAATGAGCAGTTCTTC. Protein product: CASSFDPAGDYNEQFF.

This clonotype has ten or more counts. The rearrangement joins TRBV12-3 or TRBV12-4 to TRBJ2-2; 9 nucleotides match TRBD1. CDR3 length: 14 residues. V lost 5 bases and J lost 6; bases outside the gene matches: 4. Here the CDR3 DNA reads TGTGCCAGCAGTCCACAGGGGGCGGCCGGGGAGCTGTTTTTT. This gives the protein CASSPQGAAGELFF.

The chain couples TRBV20-1 to TRBJ2-3; tentatively, D is TRBD2 (6 bases). CDR3 length equals 15 residues. The germline CDR1 and CDR2 sequences are DFQATT and SNEGSKA (reference sequence). Trimming left V 3 bases short and J 0 bases short, with 13 bases between. Here the CDR3 reads CSASASGLSTDTQYF. CDR3 bases: TGCAGTGCTAGTGCGAGCGGGCTAAGCACAGATACGCAGTATTTT.

This clonotype came up a few times. The chain employs TRBV7-9 and TRBJ1-5; D is uncertain. The CDR3 contains 12 residues. Germline lookup yields CDR1 SEHNR and CDR2 FQNEAQ (reference sequence). Trimming left V 1 base short and J 7 bases short, with 5 bases between. In DNA form, the CDR3 reads TGTGCCAGCAGCTTAGAAGACCAGCCCCAGCATTTT. Encoded protein: CASSLEDQPQHF.

The chain couples TRBV5-1 to TRBJ2-2; the D is unclear. The germline V gene has CDR1 SGHRS and CDR2 YFSETQ. The ends were cut back, 1 base at V and 4 bases at J, with 17 bases in the middle. The length of the CDR3 is 17 residues. CDR3 region: CASSLRTWQGSTGELFF. CDR3 coding DNA: TGCGCCAGCAGCTTGCGTACCTGGCAAGGCTCCACCGGGGAGCTGTTTTTT.

This clonotype was seen only a few times. The V call is TRBV18, the J call TRBJ1-6; D is unresolved. This CDR3 has 14 residues. Germline CDR1 and CDR2: KGHSH and LQKENI. Trimming left V 3 bases short and J 8 bases short, with 11 bases between. The CDR3 sequence is CASSPAGLDSPLHF. The DNA of the CDR3 is TGTGCCAGCTCACCTGCCGGGCTGGATTCACCCCTCCACTTT.

Only a few counts were recorded for this clonotype. The chain carries TRBV29-1 and TRBJ2-1; 7 bases align to TRBD2. Per the germline V gene, CDR1 is SQVTM and CDR2 is ANQGSEA. CDR3 length: 15 amino acids. The V gene end was trimmed by 6 bases and the J gene end by 0 bases; junction bases not matched to a gene: 8. The CDR3 coding sequence is TGCAGCGTGGACTCGGGGGGAGGCTCCTACAATGAGCAGTTCTTC. This codes for CSVDSGGGSYNEQFF.

This clonotype was counted a few times. This chain connects TRBV7-9 to TRBJ2-5, with D unclear. The CDR3 totals 14 residues. Deletions cut 0 bases from V and 4 bases from J, with 9 bases between. Germline V gives CDR1 SEHNR, CDR2 FQNEAQ (reference sequence). For the CDR3, the DNA is TGTGCCAGCAGCTTAGCGGAAATTGTAGAGACCCAGTACTTC. This encodes CASSLAEIVETQYF.

This sequence joins TRBV18 and TRBJ2-2, with a tentative D call TRBD2 (6 bases). The ends were cut back, 0 bases at V and 1 base at J, with 12 bases in the middle. From germline, CDR1 is KGHSH and CDR2 LQKENI. CDR3 length equals 17 residues. The CDR3 region is CASSPPSPGVNTGELFF. DNA of the CDR3: TGTGCCAGCTCACCACCGTCGCCGGGGGTGAACACCGGGGAGCTGTTTTTT.

The CDR3 DNA follows: TGTGCCAGCAGTTTGGTCCAGAGATATGGCTACACCTTC. Protein sequence: CASSLVQRYGYTF. This chain joins TRBV12-3 or TRBV12-4 and TRBJ1-2; D uncertain. Trimming cost V 3 bases and J 5 bases, with 10 bases left between them. This CDR3 is built from 13 residues.